Below, 15 T cell receptor beta chains from the same sample are listed, as sequenced in a study of blood T cell repertoires in COVID-19. Assay: immunoSEQ multiplex PCR; the TCRdb copy retains only in-frame clones and omits some. The repertoire has 220,000 or so clones, about 80% of them found once; the top ten carry roughly 2.3%. Sample: peripheral blood. The origin of the receptors is a woman aged 55-70 years with acute or convalescent COVID-19.

The chain has TRBV24-1 and TRBJ2-3; 12 bases fit TRBD1. Unmatched junction bases numbered 4, after V lost 3 bases and J lost 4 bases. There are 16 residues in the CDR3. The V gene's germline CDR1 is KGHDR and CDR2 SFDVKD. The CDR3 protein is CATSDPGTGGADTQYF. CDR3 nucleotide sequence: TGTGCCACCAGTGATCCCGGGACAGGGGGCGCAGATACGCAGTATTTT.

The rearrangement links TRBV6-5 to TRBJ1-2; no reliable D call. Germline CDR1 is MNHEY and CDR2 is SVGAGI. This CDR3 comprises 14 residues. The V and J ends lost 6 bases and 1 base respectively, with 12 bases between them. The CDR3, as DNA: TGTGCCAGCAGAGACCTGGGGAGTAACTATGGCTACACCTTC. This encodes CASRDLGSNYGYTF.

The rearrangement uses TRBV27 and TRBJ1-2; perhaps TRBD1 as D (5 bases). The CDR3 is 13 amino acids. Germline loops: CDR1 MNHEY, CDR2 SMNVEV (reference sequence). V lost 6 bases to trimming and J lost 2 bases, with 10 bases between them. CDR3 amino acids: CASRSTENYGYTF. In DNA form, the CDR3 reads TGTGCCAGCAGGTCGACAGAGAACTATGGCTACACCTTC.

This chain connects TRBV7-2 to TRBJ1-6; D perhaps matches TRBD1 (5 bases). Trimming removed 2 bases at V and 8 bases at J, with 10 bases between. The CDR3 is 14 amino acids. Germline values: CDR1 SGHTA, CDR2 FQGNSA. The CDR3: CASSLRGKDSPLHF. The CDR3 region has the DNA TGTGCCAGCAGCTTAAGGGGTAAAGATTCACCCCTCCACTTT. The complete variable domain, with remaining parts taken from reference TRBV7-2 and TRBJ1-6, reads GAGVSQSPSNKVTEKGKDVELRCDPISGHTALYWYRQSLGQGLEFLIYFQGNSAPDKSGLPSDRFSAERTGGSVSTLTIQRTQQEDSAVYLCASSLRGKDSPLHFGNGTRLTVT.

The chain recombines TRBV2 with TRBJ1-4, with 10 bases lining up with TRBD1. Trimming cost V 6 bases and J 4 bases; bases outside gene matches: 5. Germline V CDR1 and CDR2: SNHLY, FYNNEI. The CDR3 runs to 15 residues. The CDR3 reads CASRPTGGFNEKLFF. The CDR3 DNA is TGTGCCAGCAGGCCGACAGGGGGCTTTAATGAAAAACTGTTTTTT.

The V call is TRBV7-9, the J call TRBJ1-6, with 7 bases matching TRBD1. The ends lost 5 bases at V and 10 bases at J; junction bases unmatched: 11. CDR3 length: 15 residues. Germline values: CDR1 SEHNR, CDR2 FQNEAQ (reference sequence). CDR3 residues: CASSVRQGDISPLHF. The CDR3 DNA is TGTGCCAGCAGCGTTCGACAGGGAGATATCTCACCCCTCCACTTT. Complete variable domain (other parts from reference TRBV7-9 and TRBJ1-6): DTGVSQNPRHKITKRGQNVTFRCDPISEHNRLYWYRQTLGQGPEFLTYFQNEAQLEKSRLLSDRFSAERPKGSFSTLEIQRTEQGDSAMYLCASSVRQGDISPLHFGNGTRLTVT.

This chain uses TRBV5-1 with TRBJ2-3, with 11 bases matching TRBD2. Looked up from germline, CDR1 is SGHRS and CDR2 is YFSETQ. The CDR3 consists of 16 residues. Trimming took 3 bases from V and 3 from J; bases not matched to a gene: 6. CDR3 in amino acids: CASSSSPSGGTDTQYF. The CDR3 region has the DNA TGCGCCAGCAGCTCCTCACCTAGCGGGGGGACAGATACGCAGTATTTT.

This chain connects TRBV5-5 to TRBJ1-3; D unresolved. CDR1 is SGHKS and CDR2 is YYEKEE in the germline V gene (reference sequence). The length of the CDR3 is 14 residues. Trimming took 5 bases from V and 6 from J, leaving 15 bases between them. In DNA, the CDR3 is TGTGCCAGCAGTAGACAAGTCGGGGAAAACACCATATATTTT. It codes for CASSRQVGENTIYF.

The chain uses TRBV19 and TRBJ2-2, with D possibly being TRBD1 (5 bases). CDR1 LNHDA and CDR2 SQIVND come from the germline V gene (reference sequence). CDR3 length: 15 amino acids. V was shortened by 5 bases and J by 5 bases, with 15 bases between the two germline ends. CDR3 DNA: TGTGCCAGTAGTGTTCAGGGTCTCGCGACCGGGGAGCTGTTTTTT. Amino acids: CASSVQGLATGELFF.

This chain uses TRBV6-6 with TRBJ1-2; 7 bases map to TRBD1. The CDR3 is made up of 13 amino acids. Germline trimming cut 6 bases from V and 6 bases from J; bases unmatched to any gene: 7. Germline CDR1 MNHNY, CDR2 SVGAGI (reference sequence). CDR3 coding DNA: TGTGCCAGCAGCCATACAGGGGATAATGGCTACACCTTC. It encodes CASSHTGDNGYTF.

This CDR3 is CATSQGANYGYTF. CDR3 DNA: TGTGCCACTTCACAGGGGGCTAACTATGGCTACACCTTC. The genes are TRBV15 and TRBJ1-2; 8 positions agree with TRBD1. J lost 0 bases, V lost 9 bases, and 3 bases had no gene match. The CDR3 extends over 13 amino acids. Per germline, CDR1 LNHNV and CDR2 YYDKDF (reference sequence).

The rearrangement joins TRBV9 to TRBJ1-1, with 8 nucleotides matching TRBD1. CDR3 length equals 15 residues. V gave up 3 bases and J gave up 0 bases; unmatched junction bases: 4. CDR1 SGDLS and CDR2 YYNGEE come from the germline V gene. CDR3 loop: CASSGWTGMNTEAFF. DNA for the CDR3: TGTGCCAGCAGCGGCTGGACAGGGATGAACACTGAAGCTTTCTTT.

This clone was detected only once. The chain has TRBV25-1 and TRBJ2-5; 7 bases are a match to TRBD1. Germline V gene data show CDR1 as MGHDK and CDR2 as SYGVNS. J gave up 5 bases and V 2 bases, and 5 bases lay outside the gene matches. This CDR3 comprises 14 residues. The CDR3 coding sequence is TGTGCCAGCAGTGAACCGGACAGGACGGAGACCCAGTACTTC. The encoded protein is CASSEPDRTETQYF.

The chain joins TRBV4-2 to TRBJ2-4; 8 bases are a match to TRBD2. The germline gives CDR1 LGHNA, CDR2 YNFKEQ. Trimming took 0 bases from V and 5 from J; bases not matched to a gene: 6. There are 16 residues in the CDR3. This CDR3 reads CASSQDLRGAENIQYF. The CDR3 DNA is TGTGCCAGCAGCCAAGATCTGCGGGGGGCGGAAAACATTCAGTACTTC.

The chain joins TRBV25-1 to TRBJ2-4, with D possibly TRBD1 on 6 matching bases. Germline V gives CDR1 MGHDK, CDR2 SYGVNS. The CDR3 contains 15 residues. Trimming pared 3 bases from V and 9 bases from J, leaving 18 bases between. The CDR3 nucleotides are TGTGCCAGCAGTGACTCCCGGACAGAGAGTGGCATTCAGTACTTC. Amino acid sequence: CASSDSRTESGIQYF.